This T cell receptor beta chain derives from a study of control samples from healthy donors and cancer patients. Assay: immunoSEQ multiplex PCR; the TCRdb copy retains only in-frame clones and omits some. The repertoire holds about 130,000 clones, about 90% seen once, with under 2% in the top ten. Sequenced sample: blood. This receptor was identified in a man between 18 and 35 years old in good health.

The DNA for the CDR3 is TGTGCCAGCATCCCAGACAGGGGTCCCTCTGGAAACACCATATATTTT. This translates into CASIPDRGPSGNTIYF. The chain recombines TRBV7-9 with TRBJ1-3, with 8 bases identical to TRBD1. V lost 7 bases and J lost 0; bases outside the gene matches: 8. The CDR3 spans 16 residues. Per germline, CDR1 SEHNR and CDR2 FQNEAQ (reference sequence). Using reference TRBV7-9 and TRBJ1-3 for the parts outside the CDR3, the full variable domain is DTGVSQNPRHKITKRGQNVTFRCDPISEHNRLYWYRQTLGQGPEFLTYFQNEAQLEKSRLLSDRFSAERPKGSFSTLEIQRTEQGDSAMYLCASIPDRGPSGNTIYFGEGSWLTVV.